This T cell receptor beta chain was captured by sequencing in a study of blood T cell repertoires in COVID-19. Turning to the study itself: Samples came from the United States, Italy and Spain, spanning acute and convalescent COVID-19. PBMCs, B-cell-depleted T cells, or T cells provided the cDNA or gDNA that made up the material.

Original processing notes: Scientists estimated how many nucleated cells there were by amplifying reference gene primers. Produced via immunoSEQ multiplex PCR; TCRdb's table is partial and in-frame only. Clone size and V and J calls were adopted from that table, with D and trimming inferred from the DNA. Among 150,000 to 200,000 clones listed, 65% to 90% were seen once. In its sample, this clone was seen once. The length of the CDR3 is 19 residues. With V trimmed by 0 bases and J by 2 bases, 15 bases remained unmatched. Germline values: CDR1 GTSNPN, CDR2 SVGIG (reference sequence). The rearrangement links TRBV30 to TRBJ2-3; 9 nucleotides line up with TRBD2. The sample was peripheral blood. The sequence came from a man between 50 and 59 years old with active or convalescent COVID-19. In DNA form, the CDR3 reads TGTGCCTGGAGTGTAGAATATTTTTTACTAGCGGGCACCACAGATACGCAGTATTTT. Translation gives CAWSVEYFLLAGTTDTQYF.